The following is a T cell receptor beta chain sequence with its context. One junction end does not reproduce the germline sequence, and a read error may be involved. Sequencing used immunoSEQ multiplex PCR; TCRdb keeps in-frame clones, though not all of them. Its table lists approximately 190,000 clones. CDR3 length: 11 amino acids. Germline V CDR1 and CDR2: LNHDA, SQIVND (reference sequence). This record belongs to a study of control samples from healthy donors and cancer patients. Sequences were obtained from blood. The V and J genes are TRBV19 and TRBJ1-1; D unresolved. The sequence came from a woman aged 30 to 39 in good health. The CDR3 nucleotides read TGCGCGACGAACAGCCGGTTCCGCGCTTTCTTT. Translated: CATNSRFRAFF.